These T cell receptor beta chains were read from a single sample in a study of blood T cells in healthy people across ages. TCRdb called the 5' RACE reads again in MiXCR, with one record for every CDR3 protein. The profile shows 2 million or so distinct CDR3 sequences, around half of them singletons. The material sequenced was blood. These receptors all stem from a middle-aged woman in good health. Both conserved end residues are part of each CDR3. Each record gives: V gene, J gene, clone size, D gene, CDR3 protein, CDR3 DNA. The D gene is left open where the match is weak. Size values are once, few and many counts, or a class for expanded clones, and some rows have none.

>TRBV14|TRBJ2-5|NA|NA
CASSQGFNIARETQYF
TGTGCCAGCAGCCAAGGATTCAACATTGCAAGAGAGACCCAGTACTTC
>TRBV5-6|TRBJ2-7|NA|NA
CASSLPTKRYEQYF
TGTGCCAGCAGCTTGCCCACTAAACGCTACGAGCAGTACTTC
>TRBV6-6|TRBJ2-4|NA|TRBD1
CASQGQFTYF
TGTGCCAGTCAGGGACAGTTTACGTACTTC
>TRBV29-1|TRBJ1-1|NA|NA
CSVEESFGVSMNTEAFF
TGCAGCGTTGAAGAGTCGTTTGGGGTTTCTATGAACACTGAAGCTTTCTTT
>TRBV6-5|TRBJ2-1|NA|TRBD2
CASSPIPSGGDNEQFF
TGTGCCAGCAGTCCCATCCCTAGCGGGGGGGACAATGAGCAGTTCTTC
>TRBV5-1|TRBJ2-7|NA|TRBD1
CASSLADRGRPNEQYF
TGCGCCAGCAGCTTGGCGGACAGGGGACGTCCGAACGAGCAGTACTTC
>TRBV5-1|TRBJ2-3|NA|TRBD1
CASSRDSTSTDTQYF
TGCGCCAGCAGCCGGGACAGTACTAGCACAGATACGCAGTATTTT
>TRBV11-3|TRBJ1-1|NA|NA
CASSLGKSTEAFF
TGTGCCAGCAGCTTAGGGAAGAGCACTGAAGCTTTCTTT
>TRBV7-7|TRBJ2-1|few|TRBD2
CASSPTSGGEQFF
TGTGCTAGCAGCCCGACTAGCGGGGGAGAGCAGTTCTTC
>TRBV7-2|TRBJ2-1|few|TRBD2
CASSRGGGRNEQFF
TGTGCCAGCAGCCGGGGCGGGGGGAGGAATGAGCAGTTCTTC
>TRBV7-2|TRBJ2-1|few|TRBD1
CASSSRPGQGHNEQFF
TGTGCCAGCAGCTCAAGACCGGGACAGGGCCACAATGAGCAGTTCTTC
>TRBV2|TRBJ2-6|NA|NA
CASSEARDSGANVLTF
TGTGCCAGCAGTGAAGCGCGAGACTCTGGGGCCAACGTCCTGACTTTC
>TRBV12-3/TRBV12-4|TRBJ1-2|NA|TRBD1
CASGTGGDGYTF
TGTGCCAGCGGGACAGGGGGGGATGGCTACACCTTC
>TRBV5-6|TRBJ2-1|NA|NA
CASSLVQDEQFF
TGTGCCAGCAGCTTGGTGCAGGACGAGCAGTTCTTC
>TRBV6-5|TRBJ1-6|NA|NA
CASGRGAGNSSPLHF
TGTGCCAGCGGACGGGGGGCAGGGAATTCTTCACCCCTCCACTTT
>TRBV29-1|TRBJ1-2|NA|NA
CSVEDRNGMYGYTF
TGCAGCGTTGAAGATAGGAACGGGATGTATGGCTACACCTTC
>TRBV5-6|TRBJ2-4|once|NA
CASSLELQMEKNIQYF
TGTGCCAGCAGCTTGGAGCTCCAGATGGAGAAAAACATTCAGTACTTC
>TRBV24-1|TRBJ2-3|NA|TRBD1
CATSERGQGDTQYF
TGTGCCACCAGTGAGAGGGGGCAAGGAGATACGCAGTATTTT
>TRBV7-9|TRBJ1-1|few|TRBD1
CASSLEQGITEAFF
TGTGCCAGCAGCTTAGAACAGGGGATCACTGAAGCTTTCTTT
>TRBV7-2|TRBJ2-3|NA|NA
CASSRMLTSREPDTQYF
TGTGCCAGCAGCCGGATGCTGACGAGTAGGGAACCAGATACGCAGTATTTT
>TRBV13|TRBJ2-7|NA|NA
CASSLGGSGSYEQYF
TGTGCCAGCAGCTTAGGCGGGTCCGGCTCCTACGAGCAGTACTTC
>TRBV10-3|TRBJ2-7|many|NA
CASGTSPPQQYF
TGTGCCAGTGGGACGTCGCCCCCACAGCAGTACTTC
>TRBV3-1|TRBJ1-2|NA|NA
CASSLQGPMGYGYTF
TGTGCCAGCAGCCTACAGGGCCCGATGGGCTATGGCTACACCTTC
>TRBV7-9|TRBJ2-3|NA|TRBD1
CASSREGGQDTQYF
TGTGCCAGCAGCCGAGAAGGGGGACAGGATACGCAGTATTTT
>TRBV6-5|TRBJ2-1|NA|TRBD1
CASSTLGDSYNEQFF
TGTGCCAGCAGCACCTTAGGGGACAGCTACAATGAGCAGTTCTTC
>TRBV3-1|TRBJ2-7|NA|TRBD1
CASRQSSTGQETLYF
TGTGCCAGCAGACAATCTTCGACAGGGCAAGAGACCCTGTACTTC
>TRBV28|TRBJ2-5|NA|NA
CASLRAGEEETQYF
TGTGCCAGTCTCCGGGCCGGGGAGGAAGAGACCCAGTACTTC
>TRBV7-2|TRBJ2-7|NA|NA
CASSPPSREQYF
TGTGCCAGCAGCCCCCCCTCTCGCGAGCAGTACTTC
>TRBV5-1|TRBJ2-3|NA|TRBD2
CASSSRTSGSHTQYF
TGCGCCAGCAGCTCCAGGACTAGCGGGTCACATACGCAGTATTTT
>TRBV2|TRBJ2-7|NA|NA
CASKDNSYEQYF
TGTGCCAGCAAGGACAACTCCTACGAGCAGTACTTC
>TRBV6-2/TRBV6-3|TRBJ2-5|NA|TRBD1
CASRGNRGFEFNEQYF
TGTGCCAGCAGGGGTAACAGGGGGTTCGAGTTTAATGAGCAGTACTTC
>TRBV6-5|TRBJ1-1|NA|NA
CASSPGERGYTEAFF
TGTGCCAGCAGTCCGGGAGAAAGGGGTTACACTGAAGCTTTCTTT
>TRBV20-1|TRBJ2-1|NA|TRBD2
CSASTSGGAARNEQFF
TGCAGTGCTTCGACTAGCGGGGGGGCAGCGAGGAATGAGCAGTTCTTC
>TRBV6-5|TRBJ2-7|NA|NA
CASSYADSYEQYF
TGTGCCAGCAGTTATGCGGACAGTTACGAGCAGTACTTC
>TRBV5-8|TRBJ2-7|NA|NA
CASSPGDYEEYF
TGTGCCAGCAGCCCGGGAGACTACGAGGAGTACTTC
>TRBV6-2/TRBV6-3|TRBJ2-7|NA|NA
CASRSQPPYEQYF
TGTGCCAGCAGATCACAGCCACCCTACGAGCAGTACTTC
>TRBV2|TRBJ1-2|NA|NA
CASSEADSQGYTF
TGTGCCAGCAGTGAAGCGGACAGCCAAGGCTACACCTTC
>TRBV6-2/TRBV6-3|TRBJ1-2|NA|NA
CASSQRWGQDLYGYTF
TGTGCCAGCAGTCAACGGTGGGGTCAGGACCTCTATGGCTACACCTTC
>TRBV4-1|TRBJ2-7|few|TRBD1
CASSAQTGDAHEQYF
TGCGCCAGCAGCGCCCAGACAGGGGACGCCCACGAGCAGTACTTC
>TRBV9|TRBJ2-3|NA|NA
CASSVGGRGSGTDTQYF
TGTGCCAGCAGCGTAGGTGGCAGGGGCAGTGGTACAGATACGCAGTATTTT
>TRBV12-3/TRBV12-4|TRBJ1-2|few|NA
CASSPLGQASYGYTF
TGTGCCAGCAGTCCACTGGGTCAGGCGAGCTATGGCTACACCTTC
>TRBV20-1|TRBJ1-5|NA|NA
CSAYREASNQPQHF
TGCAGTGCTTACAGGGAGGCGAGCAATCAGCCCCAGCATTTT